The sequence of this TCR beta chain was determined in a study of CD8+ T cells in alopecia areata. General observations from the study: Although TCR sharing was seen in mice, sharing across patients was less clear, possibly for HLA-related reasons. Scalp data also include sequences from resident alphabeta T cells of normal skin.

This clone showed up just a few times. Its antigen is currently unknown. The sample has other DNA sequences that encode this CDR3 too. Specimens obtained from alopecia areata patients comprised lesional scalp punch biopsies and peripheral blood. Sorted out of PBMCs were CD4+ T cells and CD8+ T cells. Extracted from the samples, RNA was reverse transcribed into cDNA to serve as the sequencing template. Repertoires were generated with immunoSEQ multiplex PCR, while TCRdb's copy carries only in-frame clones and drops some. The sample shows over 110,000 clones, roughly 46% of them seen only once. Sample: CD4+ T cells sorted from blood, taken at week 0. The source of this sequence is a human donor with alopecia areata.

The CDR3: CSVEPSGANVLTF. CDR3 coding DNA: TGCAGCGTTGAGCCCTCTGGGGCCAACGTCCTGACTTTC. The V call is TRBV29-1, the J call TRBJ2-6; D unclear. The CDR3 extends over 13 amino acids. Trimming pared 3 bases from V and 0 bases from J, leaving 3 bases between. Germline V gene sequence: CDR1 SQVTM, CDR2 ANQGSEA.